The 28 T cell receptor beta chains presented below share a single source sample, sequenced in a study of blood T cells in healthy people across ages. A second PCR of roughly 7 to 11 cycles used a sample-barcoded 5' primer and a J-beta primer mix. TCRdb reprocessed the 5' RACE reads with MiXCR, giving one entry per CDR3 protein. The sample contains some 560,000 distinct CDR3 sequences, 25% to 35% of which appear only once. These same records also appear under a second study, on T cells of mothers and their children.

Sequences were obtained from blood. The receptors shown here come from a boy aged 2-15 years in good health.

The rearrangement joins TRBV30 to TRBJ2-1; weak D call: TRBD1 (5 bases). TRBJ2-7 explains the end of the DNA better; the J call may be wrong. The CDR3 extends over 12 amino acids. Germline CDR1 reads GTSNPN; CDR2 reads SVGIG (reference sequence). The CDR3: CAWALRGREQYF. CDR3 DNA sequence: TGTGCCTGGGCTTTAAGGGGCCGCGAGCAGTACTTC.

In its sample, this clonotype was seen a few times. The gene calls are TRBV7-2 and TRBJ2-5; a weak D match, TRBD2 (7 bases). TRBJ2-7 matches the DNA end more closely, so the J call is doubtful. This CDR3 is built from 18 residues. CDR1 SGHTA and CDR2 FQGNSA come from the germline V gene. The CDR3 spells CASSSTPGGGRGAYEQYF. The CDR3 region has the DNA TGTGCCAGCAGCTCAACCCCGGGGGGCGGTAGGGGAGCCTACGAGCAGTACTTC.

The chain is built from TRBV7-6 and TRBJ2-1, with TRBD2 identical over 11 bases. The CDR3 is 20 residues long. J was trimmed by 9 bases and V by 1 base; bases with no gene match: 20. From germline, CDR1 is SGHVS and CDR2 FNYEAQ. CDR3 loop: CASSLDPGGSGRASRTEQFF. The CDR3 region has the DNA TGTGCCAGCAGCTTAGATCCTGGGGGTAGCGGGAGGGCCTCGAGGACTGAGCAGTTCTTC.

This clonotype was detected a few times. This chain uses TRBV12-3 or TRBV12-4 with TRBJ2-5, with D tentatively TRBD1 (5 bases). This CDR3 contains 13 residues. V lost 5 bases and J 7 bases, leaving 14 bases between the germline ends. CDR3 in amino acids: CASSDSSPTTQYF. The CDR3 region has the DNA TGTGCCAGCAGTGACAGTTCCCCGACGACCCAGTACTTC.

This clonotype was counted once. This chain connects TRBV20-1 to TRBJ2-5; D is uncertain. V was clipped by 7 bases and J by 2 bases, with 11 bases between them. The germline V gene encodes CDR1 DFQATT and CDR2 SNEGSKA (reference sequence). The CDR3 contains 12 residues. In nucleotides, the CDR3 is TGCAGTGGTCTTAGGCAACAAGAGACCCAGTACTTC. Protein sequence: CSGLRQQETQYF.

The chain uses TRBV7-9 and TRBJ2-2; D gene ambiguous. Germline V lookup: CDR1 SEHNR, CDR2 FQNEAQ (reference sequence). The CDR3 extends over 15 amino acids. The V end was cut by 2 bases, the J end by 4 bases, with 11 bases between. CDR3 DNA: TGTGCCAGCAGCTTATCTGGGAAGGGCACCGGGGAGCTGTTTTTT. Its translation is CASSLSGKGTGELFF.

This chain connects TRBV11-3 to TRBJ2-3; D ambiguous. Germline CDR1 SGHNT, CDR2 YENEEA. The CDR3 length is 14 residues. V gave up 3 bases and J gave up 4 bases, with 11 bases separating them. The CDR3 reads CASSFRVRADTQYF. As DNA, the CDR3 is TGTGCCAGCAGCTTCCGAGTTCGGGCAGATACGCAGTATTTT.

The chain joins TRBV7-9 to TRBJ2-5, with D tentatively TRBD2 (5 bases). The DNA end is a closer match to TRBJ2-7, so the J assignment may be wrong. The CDR3 is 14 residues long. CDR1 SEHNR and CDR2 FQNEAQ come from the germline V gene (reference sequence). CDR3 loop: CASSLEGVVYEQYF. In DNA, the CDR3 is TGTGCCAGCAGCTTAGAGGGAGTAGTCTACGAGCAGTACTTC.

This clonotype was counted only a few times. The chain recombines TRBV29-1 with TRBJ1-1; D is ambiguous. The CDR3 has 13 residues. V was pared by 6 bases and J by 1 base, with 12 bases between. Germline V gene sequence: CDR1 SQVTM, CDR2 ANQGSEA. The CDR3 sequence: CSVKGYRNTEAFF. The CDR3 bases are TGCAGCGTGAAAGGGTATAGGAACACTGAAGCTTTCTTT.

In its sample, this clonotype was seen a few times. The chain has TRBV20-1 and TRBJ1-6; D remains ambiguous. The germline V gene encodes CDR1 DFQATT and CDR2 SNEGSKA (reference sequence). The CDR3 sequence is 14 residues long. V lost 6 bases and J 2 bases, leaving 11 bases between the germline ends. Here the CDR3 DNA reads TGCAGTGCCACACCGGACCCCTATAATTCACCCCTCCACTTT. Its translation is CSATPDPYNSPLHF.

This clonotype was seen only a few times. V usage is TRBV5-8 and J usage is TRBJ2-1; 12 bases fit TRBD2. Germline V gives CDR1 SGHTS, CDR2 YDEGEE. This CDR3 is 16 amino acids long. V lost 3 bases and J lost 3; bases outside the gene matches: 4. CDR3 nucleotide sequence: TGTGCCAGCAGCTCTCTGGGACTAGCGGGCTACAATGAGCAGTTCTTC. Its protein is CASSSLGLAGYNEQFF.

This rearrangement joins TRBV6-1 to TRBJ2-5; 11 positions agree with TRBD2. The end of the DNA fits TRBJ2-7 better, so the J call may be wrong. Germline CDR1 and CDR2: MNHNS and SASEGT. The CDR3 runs 16 residues. The CDR3 sequence: CASSSGTSGSPYEQYF. In nucleotides, the CDR3 is TGTGCCAGCAGCTCCGGGACTAGCGGTTCCCCCTACGAGCAGTACTTC.

The CDR3 bases are TGTGCCAGCACCCAAGGACAATCCGGTCGCGTAGGGGTGAAAGAGACCCAGTACTTC. Translating it yields CASTQGQSGRVGVKETQYF. The chain recombines TRBV21-1 with TRBJ2-5; the D segment call TRBD1 is taken from the table without a DNA check. TRBV21-1 is labeled a pseudogene. This CDR3 comprises 19 residues.

This clonotype was counted only a few times. The chain has TRBV27 and TRBJ2-7; 7 bases map to TRBD1. Trimming at V came to 5 bases and at J to 5 bases, leaving 6 bases not matched to a gene. The germline V gene encodes CDR1 MNHEY and CDR2 SMNVEV (reference sequence). This CDR3 region has 13 residues. The CDR3 DNA reads as TGTGCCAGCAGTATCGGACAGGTCGACGAGCAGTACTTC. This sequence encodes CASSIGQVDEQYF.

V is TRBV20-1 and J is TRBJ2-7, with D perhaps assigned TRBD1 or TRBD2 (5 bases each). CDR1 DFQATT and CDR2 SNEGSKA come from the germline V gene (reference sequence). Between the trimmed V and J ends, which lost 3 bases and 1 base, there was a span of 16 bases. The CDR3 runs 15 residues. DNA of the CDR3: TGCAGTGCTAGTGGACCAGGGAGAGGGTCCTACGAGCAGTACTTC. Amino acids: CSASGPGRGSYEQYF.

The chain recombines TRBV7-8 with TRBJ2-7, with 8 bases identical to TRBD2. The CDR3 runs 16 residues. Germline CDR1 and CDR2: SGHVS and FQNEAQ. J gave up 3 bases and V 3 bases, and 10 bases lay outside the gene matches. The chain's CDR3 is CASSFLVAGFFYEQYF. The CDR3 nucleotides are TGTGCCAGCAGCTTCCTTGTAGCGGGATTTTTCTACGAGCAGTACTTC.

This clonotype was seen more than once but under ten times. This sequence joins TRBV4-3 and TRBJ1-4; the D is unclear. The CDR3 extends over 16 amino acids. Trimming removed 1 base at V and 4 bases at J, with 13 bases between. Germline V gene lookup returns CDR1 LGHNA and CDR2 YSLEER. The chain's CDR3 is CASSQGVSTINEKLFF. The CDR3 DNA reads TGCGCCAGCAGCCAAGGTGTATCGACTATTAATGAAAAACTGTTTTTT.

The chain is built from TRBV20-1 and TRBJ2-5, with D unresolved. The germline V and J ends were trimmed by 3 bases and 5 bases, with 4 bases remaining between them. Germline V lookup: CDR1 DFQATT, CDR2 SNEGSKA (reference sequence). The CDR3 spans 10 residues. DNA for the CDR3: TGCAGTGCTAGTGCGGAGACCCAGTACTTC. It translates to CSASAETQYF.

This clonotype was counted a single time. The V call is TRBV20-1, the J call TRBJ2-2; 7 bases map to TRBD1. CDR3 length: 16 residues. Trimming removed 1 base from V and 3 bases from J; junction bases left unmatched: 8. Germline CDR1 and CDR2: DFQATT and SNEGSKA (reference sequence). In DNA, the CDR3 is TGCAGTGCTAGAGTTCCCCCCGGGACAGACACCGGGGAGCTGTTTTTT. Protein: CSARVPPGTDTGELFF.

In this sample, this clonotype turned up a few times. V gene TRBV20-1 combines with J gene TRBJ2-3; maybe TRBD2 (5 bases). CDR1 is DFQATT, CDR2 SNEGSKA, per germline (reference sequence). The length of the CDR3 is 14 residues. Trimming took off 2 bases at V and 3 bases at J, with 12 bases between the two ends. CDR3 in DNA: TGCAGTGCTAGACTAGCAGCTAATACAGATACGCAGTATTTT. Its protein product is CSARLAANTDTQYF.

This clonotype was seen a handful of times. This chain joins TRBV4-2 and TRBJ2-2; TRBD2 agrees at 8 bases. Germline values: CDR1 LGHNA, CDR2 YNFKEQ. The CDR3 length is 16 residues. J lost 4 bases, V lost 2 bases, and 6 bases had no gene match. The chain's CDR3 is CASSQQTSEPTGELFF. The CDR3 DNA sequence: TGTGCCAGCAGCCAACAGACTAGCGAGCCCACCGGGGAGCTGTTTTTT.

This clonotype was seen a handful of times. The V and J genes are TRBV10-3 and TRBJ1-2; D gene uncertain. The V and J ends lost 4 bases and 1 base respectively, with 7 bases between them. The germline V gene has CDR1 ENHRY and CDR2 SYGVKD. The CDR3 is 13 residues long. For the CDR3, the DNA is TGTGCCATCAGTGCCGGGCTTAACTATGGCTACACCTTC. Its protein product is CAISAGLNYGYTF.

V usage is TRBV29-1 and J usage is TRBJ2-5, with D unclear. CDR1 is SQVTM, CDR2 ANQGSEA, per germline. The CDR3 consists of 12 residues. V was shortened by 4 bases and J by 8 bases, with 14 bases between the two germline ends. The CDR3 sequence is CSVVQVGRTQYF. Written as DNA, the CDR3 is TGCAGCGTTGTTCAGGTCGGTCGTACCCAGTACTTC. Based on the CDR3 plus reference TRBV29-1 and TRBJ2-5, the full variable domain is SAVISQKPSRDICQRGTSLTIQCQVDSQVTMMFWYRQQPGQSLTLIATANQGSEATYESGFVIDKFPISRPNLTFSTLTVSNMSPEDSSIYLCSVVQVGRTQYFGPGTRLLVL.

This chain uses TRBV27 with TRBJ2-2, with 7 nucleotides matching TRBD1. There are 16 residues in the CDR3. CDR1 is MNHEY and CDR2 is SMNVEV in the germline V gene (reference sequence). The J segment lost 1 base and the V segment lost 3 bases, leaving 5 bases of the junction unmatched. DNA of the CDR3: TGTGCCAGCAGTTTCTCAGGGGGTTTGAACACCGGGGAGCTGTTTTTT. Amino acids: CASSFSGGLNTGELFF.

The sample holds many counts of this clonotype. The V gene is TRBV12-3 or TRBV12-4, the J gene TRBJ2-7; a weak D match, TRBD1 (6 bases). V dropped 4 bases and J dropped 6 bases, with 10 bases sitting between them. The CDR3 has 12 amino acids. The CDR3 sequence is CASSSNRVEQYF. The DNA of the CDR3 is TGTGCCAGCAGTTCAAACAGGGTCGAGCAGTACTTC.

This sequence joins TRBV11-2 and TRBJ1-5; D not resolved. This CDR3 is built from 14 residues. V lost 5 bases and J 8 bases, leaving 16 bases between the germline ends. Looked up from germline, CDR1 is SGHAT and CDR2 is FQNNGV. CDR3 sequence: CASSPRPEKEPQHF. As DNA, the CDR3 is TGTGCCAGCAGCCCCCGTCCCGAAAAGGAGCCCCAGCATTTT. Complete variable domain (other parts from reference TRBV11-2 and TRBJ1-5): EAGVAQSPRYKIIEKRQSVAFWCNPISGHATLYWYQQILGQGPKLLIQFQNNGVVDDSQLPKDRFSAERLKGVDSTLKIQPAKLEDSAVYLCASSPRPEKEPQHFGDGTRLSIL.

This chain joins TRBV20-1 and TRBJ2-1; D possibly corresponds to TRBD2 (7 bases). The CDR3 covers 14 residues. V was cut by 3 bases and J by 4 bases, with 13 bases left in between. Looked up from germline, CDR1 is DFQATT and CDR2 is SNEGSKA (reference sequence). The CDR3 loop reads CSARAGAIYNEQFF. The CDR3 DNA is TGCAGTGCTAGGGCGGGGGCTATATACAATGAGCAGTTCTTC.

The chain is built from TRBV5-1 and TRBJ2-7; 7 bases are a match to TRBD1. The CDR3 loop spans 15 amino acids. The J segment lost 2 bases and the V segment lost 2 bases, leaving 7 bases of the junction unmatched. Germline CDR1 and CDR2: SGHRS and YFSETQ. CDR3 sequence (DNA): TGCGCCAGCAGCTTCATGCCCCAGGGGGCCTACGAGCAGTACTTC. It specifies CASSFMPQGAYEQYF. The complete variable domain, with remaining parts taken from reference TRBV5-1 and TRBJ2-7, reads KAGVTQTPRYLIKTRGQQVTLSCSPISGHRSVSWYQQTPGQGLQFLFEYFSETQRNKGNFPGRFSGRQFSNSRSEMNVSTLELGDSALYLCASSFMPQGAYEQYFGPGTRLTVT.